This T cell receptor (beta chain) was recorded in a study of blood T cell repertoires in COVID-19 (TCRdb year 2020). Looking at the study overall: Collaborator samples came from the United States, Italy and Spain and covered acute and convalescent phases of COVID-19. Deeply sampled blood TCRbeta repertoires from subjects exposed to, actively infected with, or recovered from COVID-19 were included in the dataset. The prospective study material was composed of cDNA or gDNA derived from T cells, B-cell-depleted T cells, or PBMCs. Where available, HLA class I and class II types were obtained from metadata supplied by the sample provider rather than from assay-based typing. Samples came from the ongoing ImmuneRACE study (first 160 participants) plus 1,254 subjects from 6 global collaborators. A de-identified subject ID, COVID-19 status, age in years and sex were almost always included in the sample metadata. A freely available public database, intended as a resource for researchers studying the immune response to SARS-CoV-2, is where the repertoires were released.

One collaborating source in Seattle enrolled patients during active infection and followed them longitudinally through the course of disease. Each collaborating institution followed its own protocols to collect whole blood in K2EDTA tubes. For TCRbeta analysis, collaborator samples were shipped as frozen whole blood, as isolated PBMCs, or as DNA extracted from either sample type. A word on this clone: No cognate antigen has been identified for it. No per-base quality is available; no much larger clone lies one base away.

Including the terminal cysteine and phenylalanine, the CDR3 comprises 14 residues. Only the CDR3 DNA stays, 42 bases, in frame from base 1. CDR1 and CDR2 were assigned from the germline V gene (reference sequence) as GTSNPN and SVGIG. Trimming removed 4 bases from V and 6 bases from J, leaving 16 bases between the germline ends. The immunoSEQ Assay, a bias-controlled multiplex PCR, was used to amplify TCRbeta CDR3 regions from genomic DNA. In the authors' own workflow: The number of nucleated cells in each sample was estimated from the amplification of reference gene primers within the assay. Sequence reads were collapsed and filtered to measure the absolute abundance of every unique TCRbeta CDR3 rearrangement. For each sample, productive Simpson clonality was calculated as the square root of Simpson's diversity index across productive rearrangements. TCRdb's version of the immuneACCESS table is confined to in-frame rearrangements and falls short of the full clone set. An unresolved V gene accounts for under half of the shortfall where checked; the remainder is of unknown origin. That table supplies the V and J calls and clone size; D and trimming were determined from the DNA. The sample contains roughly 100,000 clones, about nine tenths of them found a single time. Around 1.9% of the sample is taken by the ten largest.

What the authors observed across the whole study: Clinical and demographic metadata were provided uncurated, with the amount varying by source and participant.

The chain couples TRBV30 to TRBJ2-4; no D gene can be assigned with confidence. The receptor was isolated from a woman aged 50 to 60 with COVID-19, enrolled during active disease. Sequencing used peripheral blood. The CDR3 here reads CAWNLLENGNIQYF. The nucleotide sequence reads as follows: TGTGCCTGGAACCTTTTGGAGAATGGAAACATTCAGTACTTC.